This T cell receptor beta chain was captured by sequencing in a study of blood T cells in healthy people across ages. The study's findings and limits: Because donor CMV status was unknown, expanded clonotype changes were possibly confounded.

Per sample, no less than 5 micrograms of total RNA were extracted. The use of a sample-barcoded 5' primer and a J-beta primer mix characterized a second PCR of 7 to 11 cycles. All cDNA molecules were each tagged by a template-switch adaptor with 12 random nucleotides. MiXCR, run by TCRdb on the 5' RACE reads, gives a single entry per CDR3 protein. The table has roughly 1,800,000 distinct CDR3 sequences, around half seen once. The ends were cut back, 2 bases at V and 1 base at J, with 11 bases in the middle. This CDR3 contains 15 residues. Per germline, CDR1 MDHEN and CDR2 SYDVKM. With regard to this clonotype: Its antigen is as yet unknown.

This sequence joins TRBV28 and TRBJ2-5, with D perhaps TRBD1 (5 bases). This TCR came from a woman aged 40 to 50 in good health. The sample was blood. The chain's CDR3 is CASSLGAGFQETQYF. CDR3 bases: TGTGCCAGCAGTTTAGGGGCAGGATTCCAAGAGACCCAGTACTTC.